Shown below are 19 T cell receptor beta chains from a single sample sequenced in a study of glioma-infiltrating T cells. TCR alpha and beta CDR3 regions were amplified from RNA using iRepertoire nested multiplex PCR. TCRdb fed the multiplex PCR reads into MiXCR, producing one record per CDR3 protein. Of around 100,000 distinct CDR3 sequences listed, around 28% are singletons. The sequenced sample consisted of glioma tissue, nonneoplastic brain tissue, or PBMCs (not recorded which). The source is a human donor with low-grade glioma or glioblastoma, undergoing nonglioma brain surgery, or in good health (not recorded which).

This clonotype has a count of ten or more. CDR3 protein: CASSQGAGGPDNEQFF. CDR3 bases: TGCGCCAGCAGCCAAGGAGCGGGGGGGCCGGACAATGAGCAGTTCTTC. V is TRBV4-3 and J is TRBJ2-1, with TRBD2 matching 10 bases. Germline V lookup: CDR1 LGHNA, CDR2 YSLEER. The CDR3 has 16 amino acids. The J segment lost 5 bases and the V segment lost 1 base, leaving 5 bases of the junction unmatched.

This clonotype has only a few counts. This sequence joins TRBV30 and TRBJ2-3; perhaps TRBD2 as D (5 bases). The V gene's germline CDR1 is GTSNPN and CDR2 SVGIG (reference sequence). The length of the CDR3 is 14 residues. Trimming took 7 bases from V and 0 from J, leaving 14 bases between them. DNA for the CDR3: TGTGCCTCTTCGAGGGAAGCTAGCACAGATACGCAGTATTTT. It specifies CASSREASTDTQYF. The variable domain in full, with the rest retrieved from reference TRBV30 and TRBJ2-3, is SQTIHQWPATLVQPVGSPLSLECTVEGTSNPNLYWYRQAAGRGLQLLFYSVGIGQISSEVPQNLSASRPQDRQFILSSKKLLLSDSGFYLCASSREASTDTQYFGPGTRLTVL.

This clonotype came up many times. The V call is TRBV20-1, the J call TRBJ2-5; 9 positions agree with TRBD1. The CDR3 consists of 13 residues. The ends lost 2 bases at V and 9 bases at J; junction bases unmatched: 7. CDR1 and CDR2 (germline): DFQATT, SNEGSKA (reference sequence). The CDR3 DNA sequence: TGCAGTGCTAGAACCGGGACAGGGTCCTCCCAGTACTTC. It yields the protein CSARTGTGSSQYF.

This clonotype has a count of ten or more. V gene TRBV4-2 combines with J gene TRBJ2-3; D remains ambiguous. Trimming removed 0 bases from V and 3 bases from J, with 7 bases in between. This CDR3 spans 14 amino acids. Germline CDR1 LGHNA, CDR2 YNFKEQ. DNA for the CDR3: TGTGCCAGCAGCCAAGAAGCGAATACAGATACGCAGTATTTT. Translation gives CASSQEANTDTQYF.

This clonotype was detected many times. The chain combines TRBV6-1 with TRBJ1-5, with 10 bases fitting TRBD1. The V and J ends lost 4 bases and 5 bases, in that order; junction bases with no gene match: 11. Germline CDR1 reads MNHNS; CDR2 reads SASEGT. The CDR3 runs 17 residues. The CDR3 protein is CASSGGVGTGVHQPQHF. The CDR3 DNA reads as TGTGCCAGCAGTGGGGGAGTCGGGACAGGGGTCCATCAGCCCCAGCATTTT.

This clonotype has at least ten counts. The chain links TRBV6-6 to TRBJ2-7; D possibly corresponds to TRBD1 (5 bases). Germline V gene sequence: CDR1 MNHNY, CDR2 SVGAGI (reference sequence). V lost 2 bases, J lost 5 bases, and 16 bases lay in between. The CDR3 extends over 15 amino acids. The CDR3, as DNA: TGTGCCAGCAGTTACAGGGGCCAACCCTATCACGAGCAGTACTTC. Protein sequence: CASSYRGQPYHEQYF.

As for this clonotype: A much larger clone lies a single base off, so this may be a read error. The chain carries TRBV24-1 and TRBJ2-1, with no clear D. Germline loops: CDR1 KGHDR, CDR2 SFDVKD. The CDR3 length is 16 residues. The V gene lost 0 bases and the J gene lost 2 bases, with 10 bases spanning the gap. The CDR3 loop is CATSDLIASPYNEQFF. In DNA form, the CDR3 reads TGTGCCACCAGTGATTTGATTGCAAGCCCCTACAATGAGCAGTTCTTC.

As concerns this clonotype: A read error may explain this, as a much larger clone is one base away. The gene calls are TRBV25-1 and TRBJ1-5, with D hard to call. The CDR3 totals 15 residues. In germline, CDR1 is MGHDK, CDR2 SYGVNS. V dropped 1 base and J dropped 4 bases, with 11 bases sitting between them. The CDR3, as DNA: TGTGCCAGCAGTGAATCGGGAGGCCAGAATCAGCCCCAGCATTTT. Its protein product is CASSESGGQNQPQHF.

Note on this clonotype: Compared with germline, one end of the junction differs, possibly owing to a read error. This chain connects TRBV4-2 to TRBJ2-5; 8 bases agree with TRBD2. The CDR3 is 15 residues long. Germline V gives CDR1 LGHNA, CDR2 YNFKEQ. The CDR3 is CANSQELAERQTQYF. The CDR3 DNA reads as TGTGCCAACAGCCAAGAACTAGCGGAGAGGCAGACCCAGTACTTC.

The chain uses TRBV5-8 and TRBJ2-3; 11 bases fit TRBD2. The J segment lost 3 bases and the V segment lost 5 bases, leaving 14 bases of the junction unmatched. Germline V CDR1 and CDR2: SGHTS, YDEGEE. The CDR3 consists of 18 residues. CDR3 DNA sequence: TGTGCCAGCAGTTTTGGGACTAGCGGCATGCCACAGACAGATACGCAGTATTTT. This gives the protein CASSFGTSGMPQTDTQYF.

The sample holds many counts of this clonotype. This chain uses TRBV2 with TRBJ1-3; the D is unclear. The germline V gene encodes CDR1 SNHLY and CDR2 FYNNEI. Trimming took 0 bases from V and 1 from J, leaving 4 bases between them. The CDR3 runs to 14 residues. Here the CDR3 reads CASSEAPSGNTIYF. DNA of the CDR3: TGTGCCAGCAGTGAAGCGCCTTCTGGAAACACCATATATTTT.

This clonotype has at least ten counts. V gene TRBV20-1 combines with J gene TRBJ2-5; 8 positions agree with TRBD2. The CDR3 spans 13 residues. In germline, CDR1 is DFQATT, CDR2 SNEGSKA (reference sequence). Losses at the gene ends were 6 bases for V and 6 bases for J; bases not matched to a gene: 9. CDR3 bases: TGCAGTGCACACGGGGGGGGAGGAAAGACCCAGTACTTC. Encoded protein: CSAHGGGGKTQYF.

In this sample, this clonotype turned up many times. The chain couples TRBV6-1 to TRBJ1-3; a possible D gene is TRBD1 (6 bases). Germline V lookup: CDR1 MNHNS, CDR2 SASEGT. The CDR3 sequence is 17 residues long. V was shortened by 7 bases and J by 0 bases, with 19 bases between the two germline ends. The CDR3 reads CASTSVGGHLSGNTIYF. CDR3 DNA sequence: TGTGCCAGCACCTCAGTCGGGGGACATCTCTCTGGAAACACCATATATTTT.

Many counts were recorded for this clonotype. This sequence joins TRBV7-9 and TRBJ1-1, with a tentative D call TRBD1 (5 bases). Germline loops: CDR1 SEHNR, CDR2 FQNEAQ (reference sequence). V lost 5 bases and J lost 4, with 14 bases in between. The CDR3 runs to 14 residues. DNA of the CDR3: TGTGCCAGCAGCCCCAAAGAGGGGAGCACTGAAGCTTTCTTT. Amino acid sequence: CASSPKEGSTEAFF.

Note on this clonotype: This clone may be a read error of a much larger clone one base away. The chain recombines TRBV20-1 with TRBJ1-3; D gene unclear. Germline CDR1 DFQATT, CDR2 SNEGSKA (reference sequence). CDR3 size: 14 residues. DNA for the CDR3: TGCAGTGCTGCCGACCGGAGCTCTGGAAACAGCATATATTTT. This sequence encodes CSAADRSSGNSIYF.

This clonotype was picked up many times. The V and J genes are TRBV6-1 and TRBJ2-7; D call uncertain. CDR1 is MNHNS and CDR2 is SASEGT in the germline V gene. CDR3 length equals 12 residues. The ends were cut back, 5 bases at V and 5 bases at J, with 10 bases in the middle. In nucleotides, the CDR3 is TGTGCCAGCAGTCCTACTCGGGACGAGCAGTACTTC. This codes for CASSPTRDEQYF.

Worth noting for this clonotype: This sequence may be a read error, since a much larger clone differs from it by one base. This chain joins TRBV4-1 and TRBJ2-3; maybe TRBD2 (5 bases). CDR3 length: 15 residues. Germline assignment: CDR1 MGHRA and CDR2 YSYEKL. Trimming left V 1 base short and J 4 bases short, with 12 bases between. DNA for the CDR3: TGCGCCAGCAGCCAAGGGGCTAGCCTACCAGATACGCAGTATTTT. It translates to CASSQGASLPDTQYF.

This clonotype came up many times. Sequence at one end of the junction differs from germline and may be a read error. CDR3 amino acids: CASSRDLRDTQYF. The CDR3 bases are TGTGCTAGCAGCCGGGACCTCCGGGATACGCAGTATTTT. This chain joins TRBV7-7 and TRBJ2-3, with D perhaps assigned TRBD1 or TRBD2 (5 bases each). Germline V CDR1 and CDR2: SSHAT, FNYEAQ (reference sequence). The CDR3 covers 13 residues.

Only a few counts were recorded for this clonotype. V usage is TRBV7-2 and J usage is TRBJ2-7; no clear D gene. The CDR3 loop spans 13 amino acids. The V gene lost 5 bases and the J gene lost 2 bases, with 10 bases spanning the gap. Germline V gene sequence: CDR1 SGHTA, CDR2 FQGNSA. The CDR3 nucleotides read TGTGCCAGCAGCACCGTCCCTACCTACGAGCAGTACTTC. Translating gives CASSTVPTYEQYF.